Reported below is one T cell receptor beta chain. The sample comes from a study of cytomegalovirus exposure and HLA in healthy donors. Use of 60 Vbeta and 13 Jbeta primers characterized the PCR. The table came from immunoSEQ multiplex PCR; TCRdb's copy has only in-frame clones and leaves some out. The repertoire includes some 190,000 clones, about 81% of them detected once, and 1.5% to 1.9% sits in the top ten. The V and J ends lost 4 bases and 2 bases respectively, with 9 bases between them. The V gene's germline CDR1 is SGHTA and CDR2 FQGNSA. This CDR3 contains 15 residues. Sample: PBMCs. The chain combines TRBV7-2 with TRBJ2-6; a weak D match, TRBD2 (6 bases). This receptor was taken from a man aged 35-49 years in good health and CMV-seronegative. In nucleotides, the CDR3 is TGTGCCAGCAGCTCCGCGGGGCCTGGGGCCAACGTCCTGACTTTC. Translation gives CASSSAGPGANVLTF.